The 29 T cell receptor beta chains below come from one sample, sequenced in a study of CD8+ T cells in alopecia areata. Sample treatment: oral pan-JAK inhibitor, 5-10 mg twice daily. Extracted from the samples, RNA was reverse transcribed into cDNA to serve as the sequencing template. Sequenced by immunoSEQ multiplex PCR; TCRdb stores in-frame clones only, minus some. Of 150,000 to 200,000 clones in the sample, around three fifths were seen once. Sequenced here: CD4+ T cells sorted from blood, sampled at week 24, from a patient treated with tofacitinib. The receptors come from a human donor with alopecia areata.

This clone was recorded once. The V gene is TRBV7-2, the J gene TRBJ2-5; D perhaps matches TRBD1 (6 bases). This CDR3 region has 14 residues. Per the germline V gene, CDR1 is SGHTA and CDR2 is FQGNSA. V lost 5 bases and J 4 bases, leaving 14 bases between the germline ends. As DNA, the CDR3 is TGTGCCAGCAGCCCAGGGACACCCGGAGAGACCCAGTACTTC. It yields the protein CASSPGTPGETQYF.

The chain links TRBV2 to TRBJ1-1; D is unresolved. The V and J ends lost 0 bases and 1 base respectively, with 3 bases between them. Germline values: CDR1 SNHLY, CDR2 FYNNEI. The CDR3 runs to 13 residues. The CDR3 region has the DNA TGTGCCAGCAGTGAAGCGGGGAACACTGAAGCTTTCTTT. Its protein is CASSEAGNTEAFF.

The rearrangement uses TRBV9 and TRBJ2-5; D gene uncertain. CDR3 size: 14 residues. V was shortened by 0 bases and J by 2 bases, with 8 bases between the two germline ends. The germline gives CDR1 SGDLS, CDR2 YYNGEE. The CDR3 is CASSVDFGQETQYF. In nucleotides, the CDR3 is TGTGCCAGCAGCGTAGATTTCGGGCAAGAGACCCAGTACTTC.

The chain has TRBV6-5 and TRBJ1-2, with 9 bases aligning to TRBD1. The CDR3 contains 16 residues. CDR1 and CDR2 (germline): MNHEY, SVGAGI. With 0 bases clipped from V and 3 bases from J, the junction kept 5 bases outside the gene matches. In DNA form, the CDR3 reads TGTGCCAGCAGTTACTCGAAAGGGACAGGGTACTATGGCTACACCTTC. Residues: CASSYSKGTGYYGYTF.

There are a few counts of this clone. The gene calls are TRBV5-1 and TRBJ2-7; D is undetermined. The CDR3 is 11 residues long. V was clipped by 0 bases and J by 3 bases, with 1 base between them. The V gene's germline CDR1 is SGHRS and CDR2 YFSETQ. In DNA form, the CDR3 reads TGCGCCAGCAGCTTGGACTACGAGCAGTACTTC. Amino acid sequence: CASSLDYEQYF.

The sample holds a few counts of this clone. The V and J genes are TRBV19 and TRBJ2-3; D tentatively fits TRBD1 or TRBD2 (5 bases each). The CDR3 sequence is 14 residues long. The V gene's germline CDR1 is LNHDA and CDR2 SQIVND (reference sequence). V lost 4 bases and J 6 bases, leaving 14 bases between the germline ends. This CDR3 is CASSTGPGTDTQYF. CDR3 nucleotides: TGTGCCAGTAGTACGGGACCGGGGACGGATACGCAGTATTTT.

This clone has only a few counts. The rearrangement links TRBV19 to TRBJ2-3, with 14 bases identical to TRBD2. Per germline, CDR1 LNHDA and CDR2 SQIVND (reference sequence). Germline trimming cut 5 bases from V and 9 bases from J; bases unmatched to any gene: 10. The CDR3 is made up of 16 amino acids. The CDR3 region is CASSLSGTSGSKTQYF. In DNA form, the CDR3 reads TGTGCCAGTAGTCTCTCCGGGACTAGCGGGAGTAAGACGCAGTATTTT.

The chain recombines TRBV7-9 with TRBJ2-1, with 8 positions matching TRBD2. V trimming: 5 bases; J trimming: 0 bases; junction bases outside the gene matches: 3. The germline CDR1 and CDR2 sequences are SEHNR and FQNEAQ (reference sequence). The length of the CDR3 is 15 residues. The CDR3 loop reads CASSQGTSSYNEQFF. CDR3 sequence (DNA): TGTGCCAGCAGCCAAGGGACTAGCTCCTACAATGAGCAGTTCTTC.

V usage is TRBV27 and J usage is TRBJ2-5, with 8 positions matching TRBD1. There are 14 residues in the CDR3. The V gene's germline CDR1 is MNHEY and CDR2 SMNVEV (reference sequence). The J segment lost 5 bases and the V segment lost 2 bases, leaving 4 bases of the junction unmatched. The DNA of the CDR3 is TGTGCCAGCAGTTTACTGGCAGGGGGCGAGACCCAGTACTTC. Its protein is CASSLLAGGETQYF.

The genes are TRBV7-6 and TRBJ1-6, with D hard to call. The ends were cut back, 1 base at V and 7 bases at J, with 8 bases in the middle. The CDR3 loop spans 14 amino acids. Per the germline V gene, CDR1 is SGHVS and CDR2 is FNYEAQ. The CDR3, as DNA: TGTGCCAGCAGCTTAGGGCAGAAGAATTCACCCCTCCACTTT. Translating gives CASSLGQKNSPLHF.

The CDR3 DNA follows: TGTGCCAGCAGCTTAGCGTGGGGGACTACCTACGAGCAGTTCTTC. Residues: CASSLAWGTTYEQFF. The gene calls are TRBV7-8 and TRBJ2-1; 7 positions match TRBD2. This CDR3 is 15 amino acids long. Per germline, CDR1 SGHVS and CDR2 FQNEAQ. The junction had 9 bases not matched to a gene; V was cut back by 0 bases and J by 10 bases.

This clone was counted between two and nine times. The V and J genes are TRBV30 and TRBJ1-5, with D perhaps matching TRBD1 (5 bases). This CDR3 comprises 14 residues. In germline, CDR1 is GTSNPN, CDR2 SVGIG (reference sequence). Trimming stripped 1 base from V and 7 bases from J, with 14 bases between. The chain's CDR3 is CAWSGGGGSQPQHF. DNA for the CDR3: TGTGCCTGGAGTGGGGGGGGAGGATCCCAGCCCCAGCATTTT.

V and J are TRBV6-5 and TRBJ2-5; weak D call: TRBD1 (5 bases). Germline assignment: CDR1 MNHEY and CDR2 SVGAGI. The CDR3 contains 15 residues. Trimming took 2 bases from V and 5 from J, leaving 15 bases between them. The DNA of the CDR3 is TGTGCCAGCAGTTACGGAATGGGGCCTGGGGAGACCCAGTACTTC. Translating it yields CASSYGMGPGETQYF.

The chain couples TRBV30 to TRBJ2-1, with 12 bases that match TRBD2. The CDR3 is 14 amino acids. V gave up 1 base and J gave up 6 bases; unmatched junction bases: 1. Germline CDR1 and CDR2: GTSNPN and SVGIG (reference sequence). CDR3 region: CAWSGGLAGNEQFF. The CDR3 nucleotides are TGTGCCTGGAGTGGGGGACTAGCGGGCAATGAGCAGTTCTTC.

The gene calls are TRBV13 and TRBJ1-2; the D gene is possibly TRBD1 (6 bases). Per germline, CDR1 PRHDT and CDR2 FYEKMQ (reference sequence). CDR3 length: 13 residues. With 3 bases removed from V and 2 bases from J, the gap between germline ends came to 7 bases. The CDR3 here is CASSFQGNYGYTF. CDR3 nucleotide sequence: TGTGCCAGCAGCTTCCAGGGGAACTATGGCTACACCTTC.

The chain uses TRBV7-9 and TRBJ1-1, with a weak D call TRBD1 (5 bases). Germline CDR1 and CDR2: SEHNR and FQNEAQ (reference sequence). V lost 0 bases and J 4 bases, leaving 15 bases between the germline ends. The CDR3 extends over 16 amino acids. CDR3 DNA: TGTGCCAGCAGCTTAGCGCGGAGCGCAGGGAGCACTGAAGCTTTCTTT. Translation gives CASSLARSAGSTEAFF.

This sequence joins TRBV5-1 and TRBJ1-2; D gene ambiguous. The V end lost 3 bases, the J end lost 6 bases, and 15 bases lay between the germline ends. In germline, CDR1 is SGHRS, CDR2 YFSETQ. This CDR3 region has 14 residues. In nucleotides, the CDR3 is TGCGCCAGCAGCTCCGGACTACAATCGGATGGCTACACCTTC. This gives the protein CASSSGLQSDGYTF. Together with reference TRBV5-1 and TRBJ1-2, the CDR3 gives the full variable domain: KAGVTQTPRYLIKTRGQQVTLSCSPISGHRSVSWYQQTPGQGLQFLFEYFSETQRNKGNFPGRFSGRQFSNSRSEMNVSTLELGDSALYLCASSSGLQSDGYTFGSGTRLTVV.

The J gene is TRBJ2-3, the V gene TRBV30, with D unresolved. The CDR3 sequence is 13 residues long. V was clipped by 1 base and J by 6 bases, with 11 bases between them. The germline CDR1 and CDR2 sequences are GTSNPN and SVGIG (reference sequence). The CDR3 protein is CAWSELGADTQYF. The CDR3 DNA reads as TGTGCCTGGAGTGAGTTGGGCGCGGATACGCAGTATTTT.

The chain couples TRBV7-9 to TRBJ2-1; 13 bases agree with TRBD2. This CDR3 comprises 19 residues. The germline V gene encodes CDR1 SEHNR and CDR2 FQNEAQ (reference sequence). With 4 bases clipped from V and 1 base from J, the junction kept 10 bases outside the gene matches. Here the CDR3 reads CASSSTSGGPSRSYNEQFF. In DNA, the CDR3 is TGTGCCAGCAGCTCGACTAGCGGGGGGCCGTCGAGATCCTACAATGAGCAGTTCTTC.

The rearrangement joins TRBV15 to TRBJ1-3; D might be TRBD1 (5 bases). Germline V gene lookup returns CDR1 LNHNV and CDR2 YYDKDF (reference sequence). Trimming pared 0 bases from V and 7 bases from J, leaving 13 bases between. The CDR3 totals 15 residues. The CDR3 DNA sequence: TGTGCCACCAGCAGAGACAGGGCACCCTTGAACACCATATATTTT. Protein: CATSRDRAPLNTIYF.

The V gene is TRBV27, the J gene TRBJ2-2; TRBD2 matches at 12 bases. The CDR3 consists of 15 residues. CDR1 is MNHEY, CDR2 SMNVEV, per germline (reference sequence). V lost 6 bases and J lost 6; bases outside the gene matches: 5. In nucleotides, the CDR3 is TGTGCCAGCAGGACTAGCGGGGGTTCGTCCGGGGAGCTGTTTTTT. Protein sequence: CASRTSGGSSGELFF.

The chain has TRBV10-3 and TRBJ1-2, with D possibly TRBD1 on 5 matching bases. Trimming stripped 0 bases from V and 5 bases from J, with 10 bases between. CDR1 is ENHRY and CDR2 is SYGVKD in the germline V gene. This CDR3 has 14 amino acids. The CDR3: CAISESVREYGYTF. CDR3 nucleotides: TGTGCCATCAGTGAGTCGGTCAGGGAGTATGGCTACACCTTC.

This clone was counted a few times. V gene TRBV19 combines with J gene TRBJ1-2, with a tentative D call TRBD1 (5 bases). Between the trimmed V and J ends, which lost 5 bases and 0 bases, there was a span of 10 bases. The CDR3 totals 14 residues. Germline V lookup: CDR1 LNHDA, CDR2 SQIVND (reference sequence). CDR3 residues: CASSPQTANYGYTF. CDR3 bases: TGTGCCAGTAGTCCACAGACAGCTAACTATGGCTACACCTTC. Using reference TRBV19 and TRBJ1-2 for the parts outside the CDR3, the full variable domain is DGGITQSPKYLFRKEGQNVTLSCEQNLNHDAMYWYRQDPGQGLRLIYYSQIVNDFQKGDIAEGYSVSREKKESFPLTVTSAQKNPTAFYLCASSPQTANYGYTFGSGTRLTVV.

The chain couples TRBV15 to TRBJ1-4; TRBD1 might be the D (5 bases). V was shortened by 5 bases and J by 8 bases, with 15 bases between the two germline ends. The CDR3 is made up of 14 amino acids. CDR1 is LNHNV, CDR2 YYDKDF, per germline (reference sequence). Written as DNA, the CDR3 is TGTGCCACCAGCGACCAAATAGGGGAGGAAAAACTGTTTTTT. Its protein is CATSDQIGEEKLFF.

This clone was counted only a few times. The chain is built from TRBV6-5 and TRBJ1-1; D remains ambiguous. Germline CDR1 reads MNHEY; CDR2 reads SVGAGI. V was cut by 0 bases and J by 1 base, with 3 bases left in between. The CDR3 has 13 residues. The CDR3 is CASSYSENTEAFF. DNA for the CDR3: TGTGCCAGCAGTTACTCTGAGAACACTGAAGCTTTCTTT.

This sequence joins TRBV18 and TRBJ2-6; D remains ambiguous. Germline V gene lookup returns CDR1 KGHSH and CDR2 LQKENI. This CDR3 is 14 amino acids long. Trimming shortened V by 3 bases and J by 0 bases, and 3 bases separated the two germline ends. The CDR3 nucleotides are TGTGCCAGCTCACCCCTCTCTGGGGCCAACGTCCTGACTTTC. This gives the protein CASSPLSGANVLTF.

The V and J genes are TRBV20-1 and TRBJ2-5, with D unresolved. CDR1 is DFQATT, CDR2 SNEGSKA, per germline (reference sequence). CDR3 length equals 10 residues. The V gene lost 5 bases and the J gene lost 2 bases, with 3 bases spanning the gap. The CDR3 sequence is CSAVQETQYF. The CDR3, as DNA: TGCAGTGCTGTTCAAGAGACCCAGTACTTC.

The table lists this clone with a count of one. The chain couples TRBV6-1 to TRBJ2-3; TRBD2 aligns across 13 bases. This CDR3 comprises 18 residues. Trimming took 1 base from V and 5 from J; bases not matched to a gene: 9. Germline V CDR1 and CDR2: MNHNS, SASEGT. In DNA, the CDR3 is TGTGCCAGCAGTGAAGGGACTAGCGGGGGCTCCTTGGGAGATACGCAGTATTTT. Its translation: CASSEGTSGGSLGDTQYF.

The CDR3 loop is CAWSVVIASGELFF. In DNA form, the CDR3 reads TGTGCCTGGAGTGTAGTTATAGCGTCCGGGGAGCTGTTTTTT. This sequence joins TRBV30 and TRBJ2-2, with a possible D match to TRBD2 (5 bases). The V end was cut by 0 bases, the J end by 6 bases, with 11 bases between. The germline CDR1 and CDR2 sequences are GTSNPN and SVGIG (reference sequence). The CDR3 consists of 14 residues.